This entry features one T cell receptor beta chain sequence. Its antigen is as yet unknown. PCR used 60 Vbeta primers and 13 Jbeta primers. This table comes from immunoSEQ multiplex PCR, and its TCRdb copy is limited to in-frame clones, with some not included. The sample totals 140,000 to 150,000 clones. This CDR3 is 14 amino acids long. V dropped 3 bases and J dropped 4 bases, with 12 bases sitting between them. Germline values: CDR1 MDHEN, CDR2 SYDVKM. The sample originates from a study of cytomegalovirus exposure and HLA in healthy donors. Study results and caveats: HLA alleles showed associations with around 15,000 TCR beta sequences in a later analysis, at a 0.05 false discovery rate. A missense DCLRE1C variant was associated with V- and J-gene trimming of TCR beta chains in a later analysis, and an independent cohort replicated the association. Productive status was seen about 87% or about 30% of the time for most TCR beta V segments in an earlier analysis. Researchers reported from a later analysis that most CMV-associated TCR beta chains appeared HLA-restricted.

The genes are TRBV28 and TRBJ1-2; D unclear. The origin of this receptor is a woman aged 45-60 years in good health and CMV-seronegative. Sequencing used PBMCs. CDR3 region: CASSFRPEGYGYTF. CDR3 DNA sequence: TGTGCCAGCAGTTTCCGACCCGAGGGCTATGGCTACACCTTC.